This TCR beta chain derives from a study of blood T cell repertoires in COVID-19. Study details: Some COVID-19 samples were acute and others convalescent; all came from the United States, Italy and Spain.

In the study's own analysis: Reference gene primer amplification gave estimated nucleated cell counts. Sequenced by immunoSEQ multiplex PCR; TCRdb stores in-frame clones only, minus some. Clone size and the V and J calls come from that table; the DNA yielded D and trimming. The sample shows 65,000 or so clones, roughly 77% of them seen only once. The CDR3 is 15 residues long. Trimming took 6 bases from V and 6 from J, leaving 18 bases between them. The germline CDR1 and CDR2 sequences are LGHNT and FRNRAP. The J gene is TRBJ1-5, the V gene TRBV12-5, with a tentative D call TRBD1 (6 bases). The sequenced sample was peripheral blood. The sequence came from a man older than 75 with acute or convalescent COVID-19. The CDR3 DNA is TGTGCTAGTGGCCCCGCGGGGGCTGGTGGTCAGCCCCAGCATTTT. As protein: CASGPAGAGGQPQHF. The complete variable domain, with remaining parts taken from reference TRBV12-5 and TRBJ1-5, reads DARVTQTPRHKVTEMGQEVTMRCQPILGHNTVFWYRQTMMQGLELLAYFRNRAPLDDSGMPKDRFSAEMPDATLATLKIQPSEPRDSAVYFCASGPAGAGGQPQHFGDGTRLSIL.